This T cell receptor (beta chain) was profiled in a study of blood T cell repertoires in COVID-19. Study-wide context: Samples of COVID-19 (acute and convalescent) were obtained from the United States, Italy and Spain.

The table came from immunoSEQ multiplex PCR; TCRdb's copy has only in-frame clones and leaves some out. The sample includes approximately 150,000 clones, almost 85% of them seen just once. The CDR3 loop spans 15 amino acids. Germline loops: CDR1 ENHRY, CDR2 SYGVKD. The V end was cut by 6 bases, the J end by 4 bases, with 16 bases between. Specimen: peripheral blood. The chain couples TRBV10-3 to TRBJ1-5, with D perhaps TRBD1 (5 bases). The receptor's source is an elderly woman with COVID-19, enrolled during active disease. The CDR3 DNA sequence: TGTGCCATCAGCCGGGCCCAGGGTGGGAATCAGCCCCAGCATTTT. It translates to CAISRAQGGNQPQHF.